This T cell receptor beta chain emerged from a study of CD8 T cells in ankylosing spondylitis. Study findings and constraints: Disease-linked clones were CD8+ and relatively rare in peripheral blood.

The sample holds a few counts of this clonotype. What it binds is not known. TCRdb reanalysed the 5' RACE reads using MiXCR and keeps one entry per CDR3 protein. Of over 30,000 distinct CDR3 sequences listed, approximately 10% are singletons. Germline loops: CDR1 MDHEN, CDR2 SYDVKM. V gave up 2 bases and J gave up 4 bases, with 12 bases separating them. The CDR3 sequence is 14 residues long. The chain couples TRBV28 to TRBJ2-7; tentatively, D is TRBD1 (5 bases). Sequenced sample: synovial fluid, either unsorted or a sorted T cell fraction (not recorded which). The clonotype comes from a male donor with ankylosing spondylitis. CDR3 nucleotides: TGTGCCAGCAGTTTAAGGGGCAGGCTTTACGAGCAGTACTTC. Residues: CASSLRGRLYEQYF. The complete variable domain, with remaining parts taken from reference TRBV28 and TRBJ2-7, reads DVKVTQSSRYLVKRTGEKVFLECVQDMDHENMFWYRQDPGLGLRLIYFSYDVKMKEKGDIPEGYSVSREKKERFSLILESASTNQTSMYLCASSLRGRLYEQYFGPGTRLTVT.